This T cell receptor beta chain was recovered during a study of a mutant IDH1 vaccine in newly diagnosed glioma. Study at large: Treated patients showed a male proportion of approximately 60%, a female proportion of around 40%, and a mean age of approximately 40 years. Before enrollment, the patients had been treated with radiotherapy alone, temozolomide alone, or both together. Most of them had received both.

The CDR3 is 13 amino acids. Trimming stripped 2 bases from V and 5 bases from J, with 9 bases between. Germline-derived CDR1 and CDR2 are KGHSH and LQKENI. Clones were sequenced by immunoSEQ multiplex PCR, and TCRdb holds only the in-frame ones, with some missing. The table includes tens of thousands of clones, about three quarters detected once. Study results and caveats: Pseudoprogression appears to have had no connection to changes in top peripheral T cell clonotypes.

The time point denotes: baseline, week 1 (first vaccination visit). The treatment: pre-vaccination baseline after standard-of-care therapy. Comments on this clone: Its matching antigen is unknown.

This receptor was taken from a woman aged 40 to 55 with glioma. The J gene is TRBJ1-2, the V gene TRBV18; TRBD1 is a possible D gene (5 bases). The sample in question was PBMCs, obtained from a glioma patient treated with radiotherapy, temozolomide or both. The CDR3 DNA is TGTGCCAGCTCACCATTCGACAGTTATGGCTACACCTTC. Translating gives CASSPFDSYGYTF.